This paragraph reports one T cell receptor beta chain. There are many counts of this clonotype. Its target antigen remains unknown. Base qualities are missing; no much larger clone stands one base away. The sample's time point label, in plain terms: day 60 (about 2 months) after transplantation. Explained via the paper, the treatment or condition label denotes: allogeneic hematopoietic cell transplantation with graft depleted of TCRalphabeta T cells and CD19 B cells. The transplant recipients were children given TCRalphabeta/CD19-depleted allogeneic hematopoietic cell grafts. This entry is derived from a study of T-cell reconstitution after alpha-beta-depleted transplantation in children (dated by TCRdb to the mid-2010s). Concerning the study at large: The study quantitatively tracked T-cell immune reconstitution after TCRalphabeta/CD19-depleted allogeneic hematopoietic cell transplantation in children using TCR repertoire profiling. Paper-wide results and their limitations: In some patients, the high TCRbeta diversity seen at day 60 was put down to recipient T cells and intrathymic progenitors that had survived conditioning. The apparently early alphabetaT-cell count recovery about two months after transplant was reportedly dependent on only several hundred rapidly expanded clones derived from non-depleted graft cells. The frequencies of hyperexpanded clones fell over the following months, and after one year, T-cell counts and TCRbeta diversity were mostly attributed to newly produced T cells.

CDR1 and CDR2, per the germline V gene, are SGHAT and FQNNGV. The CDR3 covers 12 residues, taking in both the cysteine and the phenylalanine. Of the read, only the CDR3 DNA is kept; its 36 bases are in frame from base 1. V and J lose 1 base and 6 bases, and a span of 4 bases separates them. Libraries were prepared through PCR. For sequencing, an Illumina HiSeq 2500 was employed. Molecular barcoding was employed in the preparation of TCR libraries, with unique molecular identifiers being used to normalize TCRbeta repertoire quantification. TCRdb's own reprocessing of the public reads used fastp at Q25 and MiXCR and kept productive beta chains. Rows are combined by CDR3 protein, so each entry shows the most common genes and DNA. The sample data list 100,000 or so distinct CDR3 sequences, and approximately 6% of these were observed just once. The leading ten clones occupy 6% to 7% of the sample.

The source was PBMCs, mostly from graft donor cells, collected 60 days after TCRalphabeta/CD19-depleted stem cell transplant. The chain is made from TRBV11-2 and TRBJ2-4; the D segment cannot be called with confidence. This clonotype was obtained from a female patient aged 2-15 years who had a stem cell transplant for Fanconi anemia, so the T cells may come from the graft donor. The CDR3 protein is CASSLGRNIQYF. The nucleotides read TGTGCCAGCAGCTTAGGTAGAAACATTCAGTACTTC.